Each of the 23 T cell receptor beta chains below was sequenced from the same sample in a study of Ad26.COV2.S vaccination and SARS-CoV-2 variants. Sequencing was performed with immunoSEQ multiplex PCR; in TCRdb, only in-frame clones are kept and a portion is missing. The sample lists hundreds of thousands of clones, 75% to 90% occurring once. Documented treatment: 15 to 20 received Ad26.COV2.S at low or high dose, single or two shots; roughly five received placebo; per-sample allocation not given. The investigators took samples on day 63 after the first vaccine or placebo injection. The starting material was peripheral blood, obtained in a trial of Ad26.COV2.S vaccine versus placebo. Receptors originate from a person between 18 and 65 years old who received the Ad26.COV2.S COVID-19 vaccine or a placebo.

V gene TRBV7-2 combines with J gene TRBJ1-2; the D is unclear. V was clipped by 5 bases and J by 4 bases, with 14 bases between them. CDR1 and CDR2 (germline): SGHTA, FQGNSA. The CDR3 contains 14 residues. CDR3: CASSPPGNSYGYTF. The CDR3 DNA sequence: TGTGCCAGCAGCCCACCTGGAAATAGCTATGGCTACACCTTC.

A few counts support this clone. At the DNA level, this CDR3 is encoded by other sequences in the same sample as well. V gene TRBV5-5 combines with J gene TRBJ1-5, with a tentative D call TRBD1 (5 bases). Germline loops: CDR1 SGHKS, CDR2 YYEKEE (reference sequence). The V gene lost 0 bases and the J gene lost 5 bases, with 9 bases spanning the gap. The CDR3 covers 14 residues. The CDR3 is CASSLVGGDQPQHF. For the CDR3, the DNA is TGTGCCAGCAGCTTGGTGGGGGGGGATCAGCCCCAGCATTTT. The variable domain in full, completed from reference TRBV5-5 and TRBJ1-5, reads DAGVTQSPTHLIKTRGQQVTLRCSPISGHKSVSWYQQVLGQGPQFIFQYYEKEERGRGNFPDRFSARQFPNYSSELNVNALLLGDSALYLCASSLVGGDQPQHFGDGTRLSIL.

V is TRBV7-2 and J is TRBJ1-4; TRBD1 matches 8 bases. Unmatched junction bases numbered 4, after V lost 6 bases and J lost 1 base. Germline V CDR1 and CDR2: SGHTA, FQGNSA. This CDR3 is built from 15 residues. The CDR3 DNA reads TGTGCCAGCAGTCCCACAGGGGGAACTAATGAAAAACTGTTTTTT. Translation: CASSPTGGTNEKLFF.

This chain joins TRBV19 and TRBJ2-2; D may be TRBD1 or TRBD2 (5 bases each). Between the trimmed V and J ends, which lost 3 bases and 2 bases, there was a span of 13 bases. The CDR3 runs 16 residues. Germline V CDR1 and CDR2: LNHDA, SQIVND (reference sequence). CDR3 nucleotides: TGTGCCAGTAGTATTATGGGGGAGCCCAACACCGGGGAGCTGTTTTTT. It yields the protein CASSIMGEPNTGELFF.

The chain uses TRBV2 and TRBJ1-2; D gene unclear. Germline V CDR1 and CDR2: SNHLY, FYNNEI. This CDR3 has 13 amino acids. V lost 4 bases and J lost 4, with 10 bases in between. The CDR3 sequence: CASSADIRYGYTF. For the CDR3, the DNA is TGTGCCAGCAGTGCAGACATACGCTATGGCTACACCTTC.

The chain recombines TRBV5-1 with TRBJ2-5, with a tentative D call TRBD1 (6 bases). The V gene lost 3 bases and the J gene lost 5 bases, with 11 bases spanning the gap. This CDR3 is built from 13 residues. CDR1 and CDR2 from the germline V gene are SGHRS and YFSETQ. The CDR3 DNA is TGCGCCAGCAGCTCAGGGGACGTGGAGACCCAGTACTTC. The encoded protein is CASSSGDVETQYF.

This clone was seen only once. The chain employs TRBV5-4 and TRBJ1-6, with D possibly TRBD1 on 5 matching bases. Germline CDR1 SGHNT, CDR2 YYREEE (reference sequence). This CDR3 is 14 amino acids long. V gave up 4 bases and J gave up 11 bases, with 16 bases separating them. The CDR3 reads CASSARAGFTPLHF. The CDR3 DNA sequence: TGTGCCAGCAGCGCGAGGGCAGGGTTTACACCCCTCCACTTT.

The V gene is TRBV5-6, the J gene TRBJ2-1; TRBD2 agrees at 10 bases. The V segment lost 4 bases and the J segment 15 bases; nucleotides outside the gene matches: 19. Germline CDR1 is SGHDT and CDR2 is YYEEEE. The CDR3 loop spans 16 amino acids. The CDR3 nucleotides are TGTGCCAGCAGCCGGCGGCTAGCGGGGGTCTATGGTGCGGGGTTCTTC. Its protein product is CASSRRLAGVYGAGFF.

V gene TRBV4-2 combines with J gene TRBJ2-2; D may be TRBD1 (6 bases). In germline, CDR1 is LGHNA, CDR2 YNFKEQ. V gave up 2 bases and J gave up 2 bases, with 9 bases separating them. The length of the CDR3 is 15 residues. In DNA form, the CDR3 reads TGTGCCAGCAGCCAACCAGGGACAAACACCGGGGAGCTGTTTTTT. Encoded protein: CASSQPGTNTGELFF.

The genes are TRBV5-6 and TRBJ2-1, with 14 nucleotides matching TRBD2. The germline CDR1 and CDR2 sequences are SGHDT and YYEEEE. The V gene end was trimmed by 3 bases and the J gene end by 7 bases; junction bases not matched to a gene: 9. The CDR3 has 17 residues. In DNA form, the CDR3 reads TGTGCCAGCAGCTCTCCCGGACTAGCGGGAGGCCTGAATGAGCAGTTCTTC. Translating gives CASSSPGLAGGLNEQFF.

The chain combines TRBV6-6 with TRBJ2-2; D remains ambiguous. V dropped 6 bases and J dropped 6 bases, with 11 bases sitting between them. CDR1 MNHNY and CDR2 SVGAGI come from the germline V gene (reference sequence). This CDR3 region has 13 residues. The DNA of the CDR3 is TGTGCCAGCAGCCGATATGTATCCGGGGAGCTGTTTTTT. Protein product: CASSRYVSGELFF.

V gene TRBV6-5 combines with J gene TRBJ1-3; the match to TRBD1 covers 7 bases. Losses at the gene ends were 3 bases for V and 3 bases for J; bases not matched to a gene: 8. CDR1 is MNHEY and CDR2 is SVGAGI in the germline V gene. This CDR3 is 16 amino acids long. The CDR3 coding sequence is TGTGCCAGCAGTTATTTAACAGGGGAAGGTGGAAACACCATATATTTT. Its protein is CASSYLTGEGGNTIYF.

This clone was recorded only once. CDR3 region: CASSSGTSGRAWNEQFF. CDR3 nucleotide sequence: TGTGCCAGCAGCTCCGGGACTAGCGGGAGGGCCTGGAATGAGCAGTTCTTC. The V and J genes are TRBV11-2 and TRBJ2-1, with 16 bases matching TRBD2. J gave up 7 bases and V 4 bases, and 7 bases lay outside the gene matches. Germline CDR1 and CDR2: SGHAT and FQNNGV. The CDR3 covers 17 residues.

V usage is TRBV4-1 and J usage is TRBJ2-3; D ambiguous. The CDR3 consists of 15 residues. CDR1 MGHRA and CDR2 YSYEKL come from the germline V gene. V was clipped by 0 bases and J by 5 bases, with 12 bases between them. CDR3 amino acids: CASSQDGRKGDTQYF. The CDR3 DNA reads as TGCGCCAGCAGCCAAGATGGTCGAAAGGGAGATACGCAGTATTTT.

The chain combines TRBV5-1 with TRBJ2-5, with 9 bases identical to TRBD2. The CDR3 is 16 amino acids. Looked up from germline, CDR1 is SGHRS and CDR2 is YFSETQ. With V trimmed by 3 bases and J by 5 bases, 11 bases remained unmatched. CDR3 bases: TGCGCCAGCAGCTGGGGGACTAGCCAATCCCGGGAGACCCAGTACTTC. Encoded protein: CASSWGTSQSRETQYF.

The chain carries TRBV2 and TRBJ1-2; D perhaps matches TRBD1 (5 bases). Between the trimmed V and J ends, which lost 6 bases and 2 bases, there was a span of 13 bases. This CDR3 contains 14 residues. Germline lookup yields CDR1 SNHLY and CDR2 FYNNEI. This chain's CDR3 is CASSQGVENYGYTF. Here the CDR3 DNA reads TGTGCCAGCAGCCAAGGGGTAGAAAACTATGGCTACACCTTC.

The gene calls are TRBV5-1 and TRBJ1-1; the match to TRBD1 covers 8 bases. Germline trimming cut 4 bases from V and 4 bases from J; bases unmatched to any gene: 6. From germline, CDR1 is SGHRS and CDR2 YFSETQ. The CDR3 has 14 amino acids. The CDR3 spells CASSLRTGSTEAFF. CDR3 nucleotide sequence: TGCGCCAGCAGCCTACGGACAGGGAGCACTGAAGCTTTCTTT.

This clone was seen once. The chain recombines TRBV30 with TRBJ2-3; 11 bases are a match to TRBD2. CDR1 is GTSNPN, CDR2 SVGIG, per germline (reference sequence). The CDR3 extends over 13 amino acids. V lost 7 bases to trimming and J lost 1 base; unmatched junction nucleotides: 1. CDR3: CASGLAGTDTQYF. The CDR3 coding sequence is TGTGCCTCGGGACTAGCGGGCACAGATACGCAGTATTTT.

In this sample, this clone turned up a few times. V gene TRBV6-1 combines with J gene TRBJ1-2; weak D call: TRBD1 (5 bases). This CDR3 has 16 residues. Trimming took off 1 base at V and 4 bases at J, with 16 bases between the two ends. Germline CDR1 MNHNS, CDR2 SASEGT. In nucleotides, the CDR3 is TGTGCCAGCAGTGAAGTGGGGAACCCCGGGGGCTATGGCTACACCTTC. It specifies CASSEVGNPGGYGYTF.

This rearrangement joins TRBV7-2 to TRBJ1-4; D unresolved. Germline V CDR1 and CDR2: SGHTA, FQGNSA. This CDR3 has 13 amino acids. V was pared by 5 bases and J by 4 bases, with 8 bases between. The CDR3 nucleotides read TGTGCCAGCAGCCCGCAGTATAATGAAAAACTGTTTTTT. It yields the protein CASSPQYNEKLFF.

The chain is built from TRBV7-6 and TRBJ2-6; a possible D gene is TRBD1 (7 bases). Germline assignment: CDR1 SGHVS and CDR2 FNYEAQ. CDR3 length: 17 amino acids. V lost 10 bases to trimming and J lost 1 base, with 20 bases between them. CDR3 in amino acids: CATAPGRGRSGANVLTF. The CDR3 region has the DNA TGTGCCACCGCCCCAGGCAGGGGGAGGTCTGGGGCCAACGTCCTGACTTTC. The full variable domain, rest sourced from reference TRBV7-6 and TRBJ2-6, is GAGVSQSPRYKVTKRGQDVALRCDPISGHVSLYWYRQALGQGPEFLTYFNYEAQQDKSGLPNDRFSAERPEGSISTLTIQRTEQRDSAMYRCATAPGRGRSGANVLTFGAGSRLTVL.

The J gene is TRBJ1-2, the V gene TRBV7-2; no definite D call. The CDR3 totals 14 residues. CDR1 SGHTA and CDR2 FQGNSA come from the germline V gene. V lost 3 bases, J lost 0 bases, and 8 bases lay in between. The CDR3 loop reads CASSFTGSNYGYTF. CDR3 sequence (DNA): TGTGCCAGCAGCTTCACTGGCTCTAACTATGGCTACACCTTC.

The V and J genes are TRBV12-5 and TRBJ1-1, with a weak D call TRBD1 (6 bases). There are 15 residues in the CDR3. Germline assignment: CDR1 LGHNT and CDR2 FRNRAP. V was cut by 7 bases and J by 1 base, with 16 bases left in between. CDR3 region: CASDRPGARNTEAFF. The CDR3 coding sequence is TGTGCTAGTGACCGGCCGGGGGCCCGGAACACTGAAGCTTTCTTT.